The present entry profiles one T cell receptor beta chain with its context. The CDR3 consists of 14 residues. J was trimmed by 2 bases and V by 3 bases; bases with no gene match: 4. CDR1 is DFQATT and CDR2 is SNEGSKA in the germline V gene (reference sequence). This entry belongs to a study of blood T cell repertoires in COVID-19. On the study more broadly: Specimens from acute and convalescent COVID-19 originated in the United States, Italy and Spain. The cDNA or gDNA used as material had been derived from T cells, B-cell-depleted T cells, or PBMCs.

Authors' data handling: Reference gene primers were amplified, and this amplification served to estimate nucleated cell counts. Here immunoSEQ multiplex PCR was the method, and the copy in TCRdb shows in-frame clones only, minus some. V, J and clone size are taken as reported in that table, and D and trimming were inferred from the DNA itself. Counted here are fewer than 250,000 clones, approximately 80% occurring once; the ten biggest clones make up less than 7.5%. The sample consisted of peripheral blood. The chain employs TRBV20-1 and TRBJ2-7; 10 positions agree with TRBD1. This receptor was obtained from a woman aged 45-65 years with acute or convalescent COVID-19. CDR3 in amino acids: CSASRTGGPYEQYF. The CDR3 coding sequence is TGCAGTGCTAGTCGGACAGGGGGTCCCTACGAGCAGTACTTC.